This entry features one TCR beta chain sequence. Trimming removed 5 bases at V and 2 bases at J, with 12 bases between. The V gene's germline CDR1 is SGHNT and CDR2 YENEEA. The CDR3 is 14 amino acids. Repertoires were generated with immunoSEQ multiplex PCR, while TCRdb's copy carries only in-frame clones and drops some. Of about 61,000 clones listed, 80% to 85% are singletons. This record belongs to a study of OX40 agonist ivuxolimab in advanced cancers. Overall study context: Patients receiving dose escalation had hepatocellular carcinoma, melanoma, renal cell or head and neck cancer. Mean age roughly 65 years, range about 20 to 79; nearly 85% male.

The material sequenced was CD4+ or CD8+ T cells sorted from blood, taken in a trial of the OX40 agonist ivuxolimab. The chain uses TRBV11-3 and TRBJ2-5; D ambiguous. The TCR comes from an adult with an advanced solid tumor such as melanoma, head and neck, liver or kidney cancer. CDR3 region: CASSQMLGQETQYF. CDR3 coding DNA: TGTGCCAGCAGCCAGATGTTAGGTCAAGAGACCCAGTACTTC.